The entry below gives a single T cell receptor (beta chain) sequence along with its context. Its antigen is undetermined. This record comes from a study of OX40 agonist ivuxolimab in advanced cancers. Findings and limits, study-wide: The mean number of expanded clones was higher in CD8+ T cells than in CD4+.

Blood draws occurred at baseline, cycle 4 day 1, and cycle 7 day 1. The CDR3 spans 17 residues. V lost 5 bases, J lost 4 bases, and 11 bases stayed unmatched. Looked up from germline, CDR1 is MGHDK and CDR2 is SYGVNS. TCRdb's copy holds only in-frame clones and misses some; the assay was immunoSEQ multiplex PCR. Of 20,000 to 25,000 clones detected, 80% to 90% appear once; the ten largest clones hold 26%. The rearrangement links TRBV25-1 to TRBJ2-2, with 9 bases identical to TRBD2. Material: CD4+ or CD8+ T cells sorted from blood, obtained in a trial of the OX40 agonist ivuxolimab. This TCR derives from an adult with an advanced solid tumor such as melanoma, head and neck, liver or kidney cancer. The CDR3 DNA follows: TGTGCCAGCAGTCTCCCGACTAGCGGTGCCATCACCGGGGAGCTGTTTTTT. Amino acids: CASSLPTSGAITGELFF.